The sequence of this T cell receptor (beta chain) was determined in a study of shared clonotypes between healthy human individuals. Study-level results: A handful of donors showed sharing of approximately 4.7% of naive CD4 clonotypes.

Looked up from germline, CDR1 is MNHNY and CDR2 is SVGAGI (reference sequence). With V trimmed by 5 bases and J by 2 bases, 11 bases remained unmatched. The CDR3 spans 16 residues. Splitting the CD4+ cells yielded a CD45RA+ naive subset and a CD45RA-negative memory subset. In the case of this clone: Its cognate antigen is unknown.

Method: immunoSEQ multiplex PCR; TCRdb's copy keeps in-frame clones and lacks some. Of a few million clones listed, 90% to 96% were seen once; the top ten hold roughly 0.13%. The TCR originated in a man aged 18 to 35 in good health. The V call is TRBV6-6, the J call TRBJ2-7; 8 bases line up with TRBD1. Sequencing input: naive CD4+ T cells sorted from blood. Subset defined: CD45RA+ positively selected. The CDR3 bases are TGTGCCAGCAGTCCTACCTCATTGACAGGGGCCTACGAGCAGTACTTC. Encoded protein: CASSPTSLTGAYEQYF.